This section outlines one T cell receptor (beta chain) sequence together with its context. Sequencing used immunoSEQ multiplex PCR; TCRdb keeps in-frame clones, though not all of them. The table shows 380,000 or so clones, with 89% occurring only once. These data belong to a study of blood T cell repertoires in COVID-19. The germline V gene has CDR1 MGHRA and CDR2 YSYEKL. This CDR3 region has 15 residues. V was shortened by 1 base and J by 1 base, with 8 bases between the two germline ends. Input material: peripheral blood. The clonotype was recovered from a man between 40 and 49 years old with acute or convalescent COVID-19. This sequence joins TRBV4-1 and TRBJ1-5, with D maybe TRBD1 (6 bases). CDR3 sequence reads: CASSQAQGSNQPQHF. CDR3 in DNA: TGCGCCAGCAGCCAAGCTCAGGGGAGCAATCAGCCCCAGCATTTT.